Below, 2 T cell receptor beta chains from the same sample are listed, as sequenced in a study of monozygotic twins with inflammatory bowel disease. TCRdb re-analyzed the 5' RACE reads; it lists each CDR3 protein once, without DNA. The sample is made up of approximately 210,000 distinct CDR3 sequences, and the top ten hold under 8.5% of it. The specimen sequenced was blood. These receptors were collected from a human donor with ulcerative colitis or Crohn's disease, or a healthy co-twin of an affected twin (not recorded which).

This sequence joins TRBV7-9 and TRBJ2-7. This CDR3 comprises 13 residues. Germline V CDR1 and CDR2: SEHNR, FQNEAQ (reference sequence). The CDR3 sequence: CASSFRDYYEQYF.

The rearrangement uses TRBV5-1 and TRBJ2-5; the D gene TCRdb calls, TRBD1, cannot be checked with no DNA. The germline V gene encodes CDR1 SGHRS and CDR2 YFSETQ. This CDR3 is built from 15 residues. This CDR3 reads CASSLESGAQETQYF.